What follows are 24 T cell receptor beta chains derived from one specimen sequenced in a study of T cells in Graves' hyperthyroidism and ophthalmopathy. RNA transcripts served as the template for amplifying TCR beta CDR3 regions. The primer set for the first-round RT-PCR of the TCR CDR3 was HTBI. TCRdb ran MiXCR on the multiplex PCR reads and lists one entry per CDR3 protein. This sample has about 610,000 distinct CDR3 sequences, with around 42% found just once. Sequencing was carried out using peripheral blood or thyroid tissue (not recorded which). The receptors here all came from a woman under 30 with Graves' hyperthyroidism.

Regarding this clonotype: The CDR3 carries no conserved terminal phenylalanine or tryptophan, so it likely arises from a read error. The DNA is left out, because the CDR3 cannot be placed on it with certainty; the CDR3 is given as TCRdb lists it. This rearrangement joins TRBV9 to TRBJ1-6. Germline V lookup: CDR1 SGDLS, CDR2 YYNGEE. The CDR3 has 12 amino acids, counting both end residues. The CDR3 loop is CASSVVGLAGGE.

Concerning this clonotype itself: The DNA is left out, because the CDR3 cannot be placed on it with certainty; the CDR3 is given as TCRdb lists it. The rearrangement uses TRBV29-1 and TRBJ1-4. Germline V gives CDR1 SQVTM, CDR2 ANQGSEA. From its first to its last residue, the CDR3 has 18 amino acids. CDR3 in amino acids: CSATQDYGYTFGSGKLFF.

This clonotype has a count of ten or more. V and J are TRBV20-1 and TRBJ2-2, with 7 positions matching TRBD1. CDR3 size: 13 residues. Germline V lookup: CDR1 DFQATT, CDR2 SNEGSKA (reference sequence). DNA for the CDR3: TGCAGGGGAAGACAGGGATTGGCCGGGGAGCTGTTTTTT. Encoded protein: CRGRQGLAGELFF.

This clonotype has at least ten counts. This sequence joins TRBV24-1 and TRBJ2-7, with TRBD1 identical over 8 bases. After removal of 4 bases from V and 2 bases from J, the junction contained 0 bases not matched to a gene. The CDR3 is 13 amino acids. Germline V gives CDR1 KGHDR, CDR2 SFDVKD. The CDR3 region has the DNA TGTGCCACCAGTGAGACAGGGGCCTACGAGCAGTACTTC. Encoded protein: CATSETGAYEQYF.

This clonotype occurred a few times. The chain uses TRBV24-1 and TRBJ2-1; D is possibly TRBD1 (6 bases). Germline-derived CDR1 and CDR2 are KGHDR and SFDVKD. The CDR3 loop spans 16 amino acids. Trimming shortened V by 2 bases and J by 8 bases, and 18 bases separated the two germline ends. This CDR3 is CATSDSDRLGLDEQFF. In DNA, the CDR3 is TGTGCCACCAGTGATTCAGACAGGTTAGGGTTAGATGAGCAGTTCTTC.

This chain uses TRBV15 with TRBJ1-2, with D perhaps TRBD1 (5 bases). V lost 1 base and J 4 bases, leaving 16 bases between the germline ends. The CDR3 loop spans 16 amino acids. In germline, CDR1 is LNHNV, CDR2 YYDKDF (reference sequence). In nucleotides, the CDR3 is TGTGCCACCAGCAGAGGTAGTGGGACGGACATCTATGGCTACACCTTC. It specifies CATSRGSGTDIYGYTF.

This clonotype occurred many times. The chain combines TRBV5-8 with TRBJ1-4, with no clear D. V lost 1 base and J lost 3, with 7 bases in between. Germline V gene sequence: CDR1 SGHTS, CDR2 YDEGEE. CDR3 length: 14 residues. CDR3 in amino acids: CASSLRKANEKLFF. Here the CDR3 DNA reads TGTGCCAGCAGCTTGAGGAAGGCTAATGAAAAACTGTTTTTT. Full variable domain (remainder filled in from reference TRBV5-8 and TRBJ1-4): EAGVTQSPTHLIKTRGQQATLRCSPISGHTSVYWYQQALGLGLQFLLWYDEGEERNRGNFPPRFSGRQFPNYSSELNVNALELEDSALYLCASSLRKANEKLFFGSGTQLSVL.

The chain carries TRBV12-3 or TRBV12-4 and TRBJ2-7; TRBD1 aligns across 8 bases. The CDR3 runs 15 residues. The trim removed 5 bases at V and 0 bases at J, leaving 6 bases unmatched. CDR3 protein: CASSMGQASSYEQYF. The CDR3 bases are TGTGCCAGCAGTATGGGACAGGCCAGCTCCTACGAGCAGTACTTC.

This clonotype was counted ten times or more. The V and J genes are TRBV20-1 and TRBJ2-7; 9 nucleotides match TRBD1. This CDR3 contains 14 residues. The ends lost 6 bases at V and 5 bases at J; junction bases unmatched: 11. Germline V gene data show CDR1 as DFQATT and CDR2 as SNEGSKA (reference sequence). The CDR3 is CSAPGQGGSNEQYF. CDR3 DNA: TGCAGTGCACCGGGACAGGGAGGAAGCAACGAGCAGTACTTC.

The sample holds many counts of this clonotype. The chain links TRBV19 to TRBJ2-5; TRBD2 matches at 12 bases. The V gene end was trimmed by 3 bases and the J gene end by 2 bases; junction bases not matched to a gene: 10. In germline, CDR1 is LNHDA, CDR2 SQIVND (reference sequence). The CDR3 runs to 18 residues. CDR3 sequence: CASSMGLAGGPGQETQYF. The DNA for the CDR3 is TGTGCCAGTAGTATGGGTCTAGCGGGAGGGCCAGGGCAAGAGACCCAGTACTTC.

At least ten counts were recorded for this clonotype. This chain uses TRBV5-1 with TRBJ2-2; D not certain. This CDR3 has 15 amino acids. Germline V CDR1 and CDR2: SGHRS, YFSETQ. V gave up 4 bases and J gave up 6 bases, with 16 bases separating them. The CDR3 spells CASSREVGSAGELFF. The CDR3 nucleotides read TGCGCCAGCAGCCGCGAAGTGGGTTCAGCCGGGGAGCTGTTTTTT.

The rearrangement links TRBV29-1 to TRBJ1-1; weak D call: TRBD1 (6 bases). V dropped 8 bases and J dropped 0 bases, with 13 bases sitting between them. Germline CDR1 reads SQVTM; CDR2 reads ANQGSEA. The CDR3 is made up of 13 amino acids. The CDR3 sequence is CSLTGSLNTEAFF. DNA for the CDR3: TGCAGCTTGACAGGTTCTCTGAACACTGAAGCTTTCTTT.

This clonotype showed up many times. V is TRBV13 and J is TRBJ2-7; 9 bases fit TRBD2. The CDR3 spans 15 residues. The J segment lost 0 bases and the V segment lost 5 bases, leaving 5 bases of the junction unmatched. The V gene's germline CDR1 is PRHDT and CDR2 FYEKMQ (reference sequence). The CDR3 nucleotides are TGTGCCAGCAGCCCTGGGACTAGCTACTCCTACGAGCAGTACTTC. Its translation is CASSPGTSYSYEQYF.

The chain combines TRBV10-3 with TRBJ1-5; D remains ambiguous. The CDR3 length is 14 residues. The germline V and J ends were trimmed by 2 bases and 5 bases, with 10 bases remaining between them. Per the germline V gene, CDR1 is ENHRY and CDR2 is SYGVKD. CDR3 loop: CAISEPGRDQPQHF. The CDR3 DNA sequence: TGTGCCATCAGTGAGCCTGGACGCGATCAGCCCCAGCATTTT.

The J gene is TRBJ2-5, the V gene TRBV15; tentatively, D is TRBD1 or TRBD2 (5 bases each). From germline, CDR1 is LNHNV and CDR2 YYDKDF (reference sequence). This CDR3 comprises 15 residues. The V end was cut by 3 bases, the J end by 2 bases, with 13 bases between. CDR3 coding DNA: TGTGCCACCAGCAGTCCCGGGGACGAACAAGAGACCCAGTACTTC. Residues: CATSSPGDEQETQYF.

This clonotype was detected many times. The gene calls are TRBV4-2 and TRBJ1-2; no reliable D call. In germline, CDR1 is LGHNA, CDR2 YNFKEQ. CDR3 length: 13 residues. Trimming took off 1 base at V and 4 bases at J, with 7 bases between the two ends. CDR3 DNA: TGTGCCAGCAGCCAAGGACACTCCTATGGCTACACCTTC. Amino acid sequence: CASSQGHSYGYTF.

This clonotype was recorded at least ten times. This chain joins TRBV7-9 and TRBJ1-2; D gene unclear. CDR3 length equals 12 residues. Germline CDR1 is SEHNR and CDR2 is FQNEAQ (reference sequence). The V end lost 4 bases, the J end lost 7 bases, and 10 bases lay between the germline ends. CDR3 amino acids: CASSYNSGGYTF. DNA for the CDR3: TGTGCCAGCAGCTACAATTCCGGTGGCTACACCTTC. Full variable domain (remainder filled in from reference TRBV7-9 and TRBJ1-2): DTGVSQNPRHKITKRGQNVTFRCDPISEHNRLYWYRQTLGQGPEFLTYFQNEAQLEKSRLLSDRFSAERPKGSFSTLEIQRTEQGDSAMYLCASSYNSGGYTFGSGTRLTVV.

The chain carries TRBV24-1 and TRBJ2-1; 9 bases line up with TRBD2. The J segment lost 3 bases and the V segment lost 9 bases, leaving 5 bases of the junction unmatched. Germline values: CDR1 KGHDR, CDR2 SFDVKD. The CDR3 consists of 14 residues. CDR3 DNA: TGTGCCACCTCTAGCGGGAATAACTACAATGAGCAGTTCTTC. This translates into CATSSGNNYNEQFF.

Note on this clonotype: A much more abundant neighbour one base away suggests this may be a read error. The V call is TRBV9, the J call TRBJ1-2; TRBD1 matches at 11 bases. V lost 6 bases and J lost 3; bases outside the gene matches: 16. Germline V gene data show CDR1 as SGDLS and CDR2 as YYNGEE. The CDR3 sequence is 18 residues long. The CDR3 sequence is CASNAHWDRGISDYGYTF. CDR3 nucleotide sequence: TGTGCCAGCAACGCTCACTGGGACAGGGGGATTTCCGACTATGGCTACACCTTC.

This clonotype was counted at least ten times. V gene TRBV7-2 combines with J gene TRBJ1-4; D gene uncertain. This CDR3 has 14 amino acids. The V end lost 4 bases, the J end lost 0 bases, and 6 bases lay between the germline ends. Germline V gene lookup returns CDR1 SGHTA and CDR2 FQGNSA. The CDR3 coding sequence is TGTGCCAGCAGCTCGGGGACAACTAATGAAAAACTGTTTTTT. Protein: CASSSGTTNEKLFF.

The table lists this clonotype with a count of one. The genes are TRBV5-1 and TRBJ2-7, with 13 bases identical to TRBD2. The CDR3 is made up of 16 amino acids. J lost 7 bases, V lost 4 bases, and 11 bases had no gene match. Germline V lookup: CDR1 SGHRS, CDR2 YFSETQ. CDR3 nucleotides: TGCGCCAGCAGCCGGCAGGGACTAGCGGGAAGCAATGAGCAGTACTTC. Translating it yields CASSRQGLAGSNEQYF.

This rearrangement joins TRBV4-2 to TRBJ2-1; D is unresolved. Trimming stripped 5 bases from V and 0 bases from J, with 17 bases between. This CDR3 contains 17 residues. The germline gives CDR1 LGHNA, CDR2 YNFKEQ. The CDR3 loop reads CASSEGIVLRSYNEQFF. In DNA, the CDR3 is TGTGCCAGCAGCGAAGGCATAGTGTTACGCTCCTACAATGAGCAGTTCTTC.

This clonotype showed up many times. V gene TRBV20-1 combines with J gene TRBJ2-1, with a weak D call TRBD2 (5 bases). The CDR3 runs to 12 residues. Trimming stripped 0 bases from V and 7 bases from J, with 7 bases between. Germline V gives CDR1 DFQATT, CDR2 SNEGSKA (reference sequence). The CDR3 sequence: CSARDRENEQFF. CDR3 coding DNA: TGCAGTGCTAGAGATAGGGAGAATGAGCAGTTCTTC.

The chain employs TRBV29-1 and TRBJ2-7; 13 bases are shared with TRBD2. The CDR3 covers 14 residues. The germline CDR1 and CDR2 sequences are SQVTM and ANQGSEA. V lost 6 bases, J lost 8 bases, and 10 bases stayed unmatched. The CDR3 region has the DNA TGCAGCGTCGGCGGACTAGCGGGAGTATCACAGCAGTACTTC. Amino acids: CSVGGLAGVSQQYF.